These 16 T cell receptor beta chains came from one sample sequenced in a study of T cell clonotyping in hematopoietic cell transplantation. As for time point: recipient sample about 28 days before transplant, after cytoreduction. Profiling relied on immunoSEQ multiplex PCR, and the TCRdb table lists in-frame clones only, not all of them. Altogether roughly 18,000 clones are present, approximately 85% being singletons, with the ten largest covering approximately 8.4%. The source material was peripheral blood mononuclear cells, sampled before stem cell transplant. All receptors derive from a man aged 50 or older with acute myeloid leukemia. Some clones in this sample may be carry-over from other donors' samples.

The chain recombines TRBV2 with TRBJ2-5; TRBD1 matches at 8 bases. The CDR3 length is 16 residues. Trimming cost V 0 bases and J 5 bases; bases outside gene matches: 8. Germline lookup yields CDR1 SNHLY and CDR2 FYNNEI. CDR3 in DNA: TGTGCCAGCAGTGAAGCGTGGGACAGGACGGGGGAGACCCAGTACTTC. Its translation: CASSEAWDRTGETQYF.

The chain recombines TRBV5-1 with TRBJ2-1; D unclear. Trimming cost V 0 bases and J 6 bases, with 7 bases left between them. This CDR3 has 13 residues. Per the germline V gene, CDR1 is SGHRS and CDR2 is YFSETQ. The CDR3 spells CASSLEGSNEQFF. The CDR3, as DNA: TGCGCCAGCAGCTTGGAAGGCAGCAATGAGCAGTTCTTC.

The chain uses TRBV5-8 and TRBJ1-1; no firm D call. The V end was cut by 4 bases, the J end by 4 bases, with 20 bases between. CDR3 length: 16 residues. Looked up from germline, CDR1 is SGHTS and CDR2 is YDEGEE. CDR3 sequence (DNA): TGTGCCAGCAGCCGCCTCTTTGTACGTGCCAGCACTGAAGCTTTCTTT. This sequence encodes CASSRLFVRASTEAFF.

The J gene is TRBJ1-5, the V gene TRBV27, with 7 bases lining up with TRBD1. The trim removed 0 bases at V and 6 bases at J, leaving 11 bases unmatched. This CDR3 spans 17 amino acids. Germline V gene sequence: CDR1 MNHEY, CDR2 SMNVEV (reference sequence). CDR3 amino acids: CASSLSPRQGKGQPQHF. The CDR3 coding sequence is TGTGCCAGCAGTTTATCACCCCGACAGGGTAAGGGTCAGCCCCAGCATTTT.

This clone was counted only a few times. The chain uses TRBV28 and TRBJ2-2; D is possibly TRBD2 (5 bases). V was clipped by 3 bases and J by 4 bases, with 15 bases between them. CDR1 and CDR2 from the germline V gene are MDHEN and SYDVKM. The CDR3 has 16 amino acids. For the CDR3, the DNA is TGTGCCAGCAGTTTGAGGGCAGGCAGGAGCACCGGGGAGCTGTTTTTT. It yields the protein CASSLRAGRSTGELFF.

In its sample, this clone was seen once. The V and J genes are TRBV28 and TRBJ2-7; 14 positions agree with TRBD2. Trimming removed 4 bases from V and 7 bases from J; junction bases left unmatched: 6. This CDR3 has 15 residues. Germline assignment: CDR1 MDHEN and CDR2 SYDVKM. The CDR3 nucleotides are TGTGCCAGCAGTTCCGGACTAGCGGGGGGCGGAGAGCAGTACTTC. Protein product: CASSSGLAGGGEQYF.

The chain has TRBV7-8 and TRBJ1-5, with D possibly TRBD1 on 5 matching bases. Trimming left V 2 bases short and J 0 bases short, with 11 bases between. This CDR3 has 16 amino acids. The germline gives CDR1 SGHVS, CDR2 FQNEAQ. CDR3 amino acids: CASSLNSRASNQPQHF. CDR3 in DNA: TGTGCCAGCAGCTTAAACAGCAGGGCTAGCAATCAGCCCCAGCATTTT.

This chain joins TRBV18 and TRBJ2-5, with TRBD1 as a possible D gene (5 bases). The germline V gene has CDR1 KGHSH and CDR2 LQKENI. The germline V and J ends were trimmed by 1 base and 5 bases, with 8 bases remaining between them. The CDR3 length is 13 residues. The CDR3 DNA follows: TGTGCCAGCTCACCACTTAGGGGCGAGACCCAGTACTTC. This gives the protein CASSPLRGETQYF. Full variable domain (remainder filled in from reference TRBV18 and TRBJ2-5): NAGVMQNPRHLVRRRGQEARLRCSPMKGHSHVYWYRQLPEEGLKFMVYLQKENIIDESGMPKERFSAEFPKEGPSILRIQQVVRGDSAAYFCASSPLRGETQYFGPGTRLLVL.

J is TRBJ2-1 and V is TRBV7-2, with D uncertain. Germline V lookup: CDR1 SGHTA, CDR2 FQGNSA. The CDR3 totals 12 residues. The V end lost 4 bases, the J end lost 6 bases, and 7 bases lay between the germline ends. Here the CDR3 reads CASSSGVNEQFF. CDR3 DNA sequence: TGTGCCAGCAGCTCCGGAGTCAATGAGCAGTTCTTC. Full variable domain (remainder filled in from reference TRBV7-2 and TRBJ2-1): GAGVSQSPSNKVTEKGKDVELRCDPISGHTALYWYRQSLGQGLEFLIYFQGNSAPDKSGLPSDRFSAERTGGSVSTLTIQRTQQEDSAVYLCASSSGVNEQFFGPGTRLTVL.

This clone was seen more than once but under ten times. This chain joins TRBV7-9 and TRBJ2-7, with 7 bases identical to TRBD1. Germline V gives CDR1 SEHNR, CDR2 FQNEAQ (reference sequence). The CDR3 consists of 16 residues. The junction had 11 bases not matched to a gene; V was cut back by 5 bases and J by 1 base. Here the CDR3 reads CASSPPPGQPSYEQYF. The CDR3 DNA is TGTGCCAGCAGCCCTCCCCCGGGACAGCCGTCCTACGAGCAGTACTTC.

This sequence joins TRBV5-5 and TRBJ1-1; D not certain. The CDR3 contains 15 residues. The germline V gene encodes CDR1 SGHKS and CDR2 YYEKEE (reference sequence). V was pared by 0 bases and J by 3 bases, with 12 bases between. CDR3 protein: CASSLAPVPHTEAFF. Written as DNA, the CDR3 is TGTGCCAGCAGCTTGGCCCCGGTACCTCACACTGAAGCTTTCTTT.

The chain uses TRBV9 and TRBJ2-2; D remains unclear. CDR3 size: 12 residues. In germline, CDR1 is SGDLS, CDR2 YYNGEE. Trimming shortened V by 0 bases and J by 6 bases, and 3 bases separated the two germline ends. CDR3 nucleotides: TGTGCCAGCAGCGTAGTCCCCGGGGAGCTGTTTTTT. It codes for CASSVVPGELFF.

Written as DNA, the CDR3 is TGCGCCAGCAGCCAGGGTATTAGAATGCGGCCCCAGCATTTT. Amino acid sequence: CASSQGIRMRPQHF. J is TRBJ1-5 and V is TRBV4-1; the D is unclear. CDR3 size: 14 residues. V lost 3 bases to trimming and J lost 9 bases, with 15 bases between them. The germline V gene encodes CDR1 MGHRA and CDR2 YSYEKL.

J is TRBJ1-1 and V is TRBV5-8; D perhaps matches TRBD1 (6 bases). The CDR3 extends over 15 amino acids. CDR1 and CDR2 (germline): SGHTS, YDEGEE. Trimming removed 3 bases from V and 4 bases from J, with 16 bases in between. DNA of the CDR3: TGTGCCAGCAGCTGGCAGGGGCTCGTGGTCACTGAAGCTTTCTTT. Protein sequence: CASSWQGLVVTEAFF. The full variable domain, in which reference TRBV5-8 and TRBJ1-1 provide the parts outside the CDR3, is EAGVTQSPTHLIKTRGQQATLRCSPISGHTSVYWYQQALGLGLQFLLWYDEGEERNRGNFPPRFSGRQFPNYSSELNVNALELEDSALYLCASSWQGLVVTEAFFGQGTRLTVV.

The table lists this clone with a few counts. The chain couples TRBV9 to TRBJ2-5; 8 positions match TRBD2. The CDR3 has 15 amino acids. CDR1 SGDLS and CDR2 YYNGEE come from the germline V gene. The ends lost 3 bases at V and 2 bases at J; junction bases unmatched: 6. The CDR3 DNA is TGTGCCAGCAGCGCCCCCGGGAGGGGGCAAGAGACCCAGTACTTC. It encodes CASSAPGRGQETQYF.

The chain is built from TRBV10-2 and TRBJ1-2; TRBD1 agrees at 9 bases. CDR3 length equals 14 residues. V lost 5 bases, J lost 4 bases, and 5 bases stayed unmatched. CDR1 is WSHSY, CDR2 SAAADI, per germline. The CDR3 DNA follows: TGCGCCAGCAGTCAGGGACAGGGAGCCTATGGCTACACCTTC. Translating it yields CASSQGQGAYGYTF.